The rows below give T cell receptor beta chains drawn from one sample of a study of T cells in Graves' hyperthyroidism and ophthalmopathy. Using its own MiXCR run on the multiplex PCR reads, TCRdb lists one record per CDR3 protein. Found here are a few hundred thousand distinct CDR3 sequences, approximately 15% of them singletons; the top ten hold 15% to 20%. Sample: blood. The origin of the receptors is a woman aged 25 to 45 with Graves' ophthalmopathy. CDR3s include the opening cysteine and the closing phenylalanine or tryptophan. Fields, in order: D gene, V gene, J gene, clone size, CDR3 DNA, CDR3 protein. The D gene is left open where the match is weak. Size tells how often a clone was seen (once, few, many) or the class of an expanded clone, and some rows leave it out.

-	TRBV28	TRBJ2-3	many	TGTGCCAGCAGTTTAGATCAGGGCGGCAGATCTTACAGCACAGATACGCAGTATTTT	CASSLDQGGRSYSTDTQYF
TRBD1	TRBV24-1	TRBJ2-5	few	TGTGCCACCAGTGATATTCGACAGGGGGGCCAGTACTTC	CATSDIRQGGQYF
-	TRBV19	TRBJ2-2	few	TGTGCCACAGAGACCAGCGGGAACACCGGGGAGCTGTTTTTT	CATETSGNTGELFF
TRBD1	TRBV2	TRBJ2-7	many	TGTGCCAGAACGGGGGACAGGGGATCGGGCGAGCAGTACTTC	CARTGDRGSGEQYF
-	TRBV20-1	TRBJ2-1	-	TGCAGTCAGCGGTCCCACAATGAGCAGTTCTTC	CSQRSHNEQFF
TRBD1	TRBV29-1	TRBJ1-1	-	TGCAGCGTGGGAGGGACAGGCCTCGGGGGCACTGAAGCTTTCTTT	CSVGGTGLGGTEAFF
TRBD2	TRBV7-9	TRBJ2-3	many	TGTGCCAGCAGCGCACTTAGCGGGGGGGCTACAGATACGCAGTATTTT	CASSALSGGATDTQYF
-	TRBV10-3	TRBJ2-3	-	TGTGCCATCAGTGAGTCGTGGACAGAGGTAGCGCAGTATTTT	CAISESWTEVAQYF
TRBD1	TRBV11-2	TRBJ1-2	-	TGTGCCAACAGCCTCAGGGGACAGAACTATGGCTACACCTTC	CANSLRGQNYGYTF
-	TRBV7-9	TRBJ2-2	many	TGTGCCAGCAGCTTAGGATCCCAAAGGGGCACCGGGGAGCTGTTTTTT	CASSLGSQRGTGELFF
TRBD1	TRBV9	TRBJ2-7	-	TGTGCCAGCAGCAGACTCCGGACAGGGGGGGCCTACGAGCAGTACTTC	CASSRLRTGGAYEQYF
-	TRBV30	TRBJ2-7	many	TGTGCCGTCCTGTATCCTAACTCCTACGAGCAGTACTTC	CAVLYPNSYEQYF
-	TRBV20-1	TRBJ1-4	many	TGCAGTGCGGCACCGGGACAAGTAAATGAAAAACTGTTTTTT	CSAAPGQVNEKLFF
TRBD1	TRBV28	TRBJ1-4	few	TGTGCCAGCAAGGACAGGCCGGCTGGAAAACTGTTTTTT	CASKDRPAGKLFF
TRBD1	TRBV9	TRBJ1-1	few	TGTGCCAGCAGCGAGGGACAGCGATTGAACACTGAAGCTTTCTTT	CASSEGQRLNTEAFF
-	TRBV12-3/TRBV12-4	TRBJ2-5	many	TGTGCCAGCAGAGTGTCTAGACGTTCGGAGACCCAGTACTTC	CASRVSRRSETQYF
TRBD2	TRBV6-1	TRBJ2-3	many	TGTGCCAGCAGTGATATCGGACACCCGGGAGGAGATACGCAGTATTTT	CASSDIGHPGGDTQYF